The 20 T cell receptor beta chains below all came from one sample that was sequenced in a study of vaccination and CD4 T cells after COVID-19. Noted treatment: roughly 10-day PBMC culture with coronavirus spike peptide pools or control peptides (ViraFEST assay). Sequencing of the DNA from cultured CD4+ T cells was carried out with the Oncomine TCR Beta short-read assay. TCRdb re-called the PCR reads with MiXCR, one entry per CDR3 protein. This sample has about 18,000 distinct CDR3 sequences, with roughly 49% found just once. Their recognized antigens are unknown. Here the sequenced sample was CD4+ T cells from blood, cultured in vitro, taken before SARS-CoV-2 vaccination. These receptors all come from a human donor who had recovered from COVID-19.

J is TRBJ2-1 and V is TRBV20-1, with 11 bases fitting TRBD2. J was trimmed by 5 bases and V by 6 bases; bases with no gene match: 12. The CDR3 loop spans 16 amino acids. Germline-derived CDR1 and CDR2 are DFQATT and SNEGSKA (reference sequence). The chain's CDR3 is CSAPGTSGLNHNEQFF. The CDR3 nucleotides read TGCAGTGCCCCAGGGACTAGCGGTTTGAATCACAATGAGCAGTTCTTC.

The V call is TRBV6-2 or TRBV6-3, the J call TRBJ2-7, with D perhaps given as TRBD1 or TRBD2 (5 bases each). This CDR3 is 14 amino acids long. CDR1 is MNHEY, CDR2 SVGEGT, per germline. With 4 bases removed from V and 4 bases from J, the gap between germline ends came to 14 bases. The CDR3 coding sequence is TGTGCCAGCAGTTCCTTTAAAGGGGAGTACGAGCAGTACTTC. Amino acid sequence: CASSSFKGEYEQYF.

This clonotype was picked up a small number of times. The genes are TRBV7-2 and TRBJ1-2; 7 nucleotides match TRBD1. The junction had 8 bases not matched to a gene; V was cut back by 3 bases and J by 1 base. Germline V CDR1 and CDR2: SGHTA, FQGNSA. CDR3 length: 16 amino acids. DNA for the CDR3: TGTGCCAGCAGCTTGGCCGGGACAGAGTATAACTATGGCTACACCTTC. It yields the protein CASSLAGTEYNYGYTF.

The chain couples TRBV6-5 to TRBJ2-5; tentative D call: TRBD1 (6 bases). The CDR3 runs 14 residues. Looked up from germline, CDR1 is MNHEY and CDR2 is SVGAGI. The V end lost 0 bases, the J end lost 3 bases, and 8 bases lay between the germline ends. CDR3 sequence reads: CASSYSRGKETQYF. CDR3 DNA: TGTGCCAGCAGTTACTCGAGGGGGAAAGAGACCCAGTACTTC.

This clonotype was counted between two and nine times. The V and J genes are TRBV7-8 and TRBJ1-6; D is unresolved. Trimming left V 1 base short and J 9 bases short, with 1 base between. This CDR3 has 11 amino acids. Germline V gives CDR1 SGHVS, CDR2 FQNEAQ. The CDR3 DNA follows: TGTGCCAGCAGCTTAGGTTCACCCCTCCACTTT. It is translated as CASSLGSPLHF.

V is TRBV7-9 and J is TRBJ2-5, with 13 bases fitting TRBD2. The CDR3 runs to 15 residues. The junction had 4 bases not matched to a gene; V was cut back by 6 bases and J by 3 bases. The germline V gene has CDR1 SEHNR and CDR2 FQNEAQ (reference sequence). The CDR3 DNA reads TGTGCCAGCAGTTTCGGGACTAGCGGGAAAGAGACCCAGTACTTC. Encoded protein: CASSFGTSGKETQYF.

As concerns this clonotype: An end of the junction differs from the germline gene, which may be a read error. The rearrangement uses TRBV6-1 and TRBJ2-2; 11 nucleotides line up with TRBD2. The CDR3 is 18 residues long. In germline, CDR1 is MNHNS, CDR2 SASEGT. The CDR3, as DNA: TGTGCCAGCAGGTCACTTAGTAGCGGGGGGGCGTACACCAGGGAGCTGTTTTTT. Protein: CASRSLSSGGAYTRELFF.

This clonotype was seen a few times. The rearrangement uses TRBV20-1 and TRBJ2-2; 7 bases align to TRBD2. This CDR3 region has 13 residues. Germline loops: CDR1 DFQATT, CDR2 SNEGSKA (reference sequence). Trimming cost V 6 bases and J 5 bases; bases outside gene matches: 6. The CDR3 is CSAQPGGTGELFF. The CDR3 DNA is TGCAGTGCCCAACCGGGGGGTACCGGGGAGCTGTTTTTT.

The V and J genes are TRBV5-4 and TRBJ1-1; D remains unclear. The germline gives CDR1 SGHNT, CDR2 YYREEE (reference sequence). This CDR3 has 13 amino acids. V dropped 3 bases and J dropped 10 bases, with 16 bases sitting between them. The CDR3 loop reads CASSWKGMSGAFF. In DNA, the CDR3 is TGTGCCAGCAGCTGGAAGGGTATGTCCGGAGCTTTCTTT.

The chain recombines TRBV24-1 with TRBJ2-1, with TRBD2 as a possible D gene (7 bases). This CDR3 has 14 residues. In germline, CDR1 is KGHDR, CDR2 SFDVKD. Trimming cost V 5 bases and J 10 bases, with 17 bases left between them. The CDR3 DNA follows: TGTGCCACCAGTGCCCTAAGGGGGGGAGGAGAGCAGTTCTTC. Translated, it gives CATSALRGGGEQFF.

The chain links TRBV25-1 to TRBJ1-1; D possibly corresponds to TRBD1 (5 bases). Germline V lookup: CDR1 MGHDK, CDR2 SYGVNS. This CDR3 has 14 residues. Trimming took off 3 bases at V and 3 bases at J, with 11 bases between the two ends. This CDR3 is CASSELRGDTEAFF. DNA for the CDR3: TGTGCCAGCAGTGAGCTAAGAGGGGACACTGAAGCTTTCTTT.

The rearrangement joins TRBV18 to TRBJ2-1; 9 positions match TRBD1. The CDR3 is made up of 15 amino acids. Germline lookup yields CDR1 KGHSH and CDR2 LQKENI. Losses at the gene ends were 6 bases for V and 2 bases for J; bases not matched to a gene: 5. The CDR3 DNA reads as TGTGCCAGCTCTGACGGGACAGGGCCCTACAATGAGCAGTTCTTC. Its protein product is CASSDGTGPYNEQFF.

V and J are TRBV28 and TRBJ1-1; D possibly corresponds to TRBD1 (5 bases). V was trimmed by 6 bases and J by 5 bases, leaving 10 bases between them. Germline CDR1 reads MDHEN; CDR2 reads SYDVKM. The CDR3 loop spans 12 amino acids. The CDR3 reads CASRQAGTEAFF. CDR3 DNA: TGTGCCAGCAGACAGGCTGGGACTGAAGCTTTCTTT.

This chain joins TRBV19 and TRBJ2-3; D is possibly TRBD2 (6 bases). V shed 4 bases and J shed 5 bases, with 13 bases lying between them. CDR3 length: 14 amino acids. Germline-derived CDR1 and CDR2 are LNHDA and SQIVND (reference sequence). The CDR3 sequence: CASSSRDFLDTQYF. The CDR3 DNA follows: TGTGCCAGTAGTAGCCGGGACTTTTTAGATACGCAGTATTTT.

The V call is TRBV20-1, the J call TRBJ1-2; TRBD1 agrees at 7 bases. The trim removed 6 bases at V and 2 bases at J, leaving 6 bases unmatched. The CDR3 extends over 13 amino acids. CDR1 and CDR2 from the germline V gene are DFQATT and SNEGSKA (reference sequence). The CDR3 reads CSAWTGTNYGYTF. DNA of the CDR3: TGCAGTGCCTGGACAGGAACAAACTATGGCTACACCTTC.

This clonotype has just a few counts. The rearrangement uses TRBV7-8 and TRBJ1-1, with D tentatively TRBD1 (6 bases). The CDR3 totals 12 residues. The V gene lost 7 bases and the J gene lost 11 bases, with 17 bases spanning the gap. CDR1 is SGHVS, CDR2 FQNEAQ, per germline. The CDR3 protein is CASTLRGGEAFF. The CDR3 nucleotides are TGTGCCAGCACCCTAAGGGGGGGCGAGGCTTTCTTT.

J is TRBJ1-2 and V is TRBV7-2, with a weak D call TRBD1 (5 bases). Germline V CDR1 and CDR2: SGHTA, FQGNSA. Trimming stripped 6 bases from V and 0 bases from J, with 8 bases between. This CDR3 contains 13 residues. CDR3 nucleotides: TGTGCCAGCAGACCGACAGCTAACTATGGCTACACCTTC. The encoded protein is CASRPTANYGYTF.

The chain couples TRBV20-1 to TRBJ1-2, with a tentative D call TRBD1 (5 bases). V was shortened by 5 bases and J by 4 bases, with 11 bases between the two germline ends. The CDR3 loop spans 12 amino acids. Germline lookup yields CDR1 DFQATT and CDR2 SNEGSKA (reference sequence). The CDR3 loop is CSAPDSPYGYTF. CDR3 sequence (DNA): TGCAGTGCTCCTGACAGCCCCTATGGCTACACCTTC.

This clonotype has more than one count but fewer than ten. This CDR3 reads CASSSAGRVEAFF. In nucleotides, the CDR3 is TGTGCCAGTAGTTCGGCCGGACGGGTTGAAGCTTTCTTT. The J gene is TRBJ1-1, the V gene TRBV19, with D unresolved. The germline V gene encodes CDR1 LNHDA and CDR2 SQIVND (reference sequence). Trimming removed 5 bases from V and 7 bases from J, with 14 bases in between. The CDR3 is made up of 13 amino acids.

This clonotype was counted a few times. This chain links TRBV6-2 or TRBV6-3 with TRBJ1-5, with D perhaps TRBD1 (5 bases). CDR1 is MNHEY, CDR2 SVGEGT, per germline. V lost 5 bases and J 2 bases, leaving 13 bases between the germline ends. CDR3 size: 15 residues. CDR3 in DNA: TGTGCCAGCAGTCGCGCGGGGGGGGGCAATCAGCCCCAGCATTTT. Its protein is CASSRAGGGNQPQHF.